The next 18 T cell receptor beta chains were all read from a single sample in a study of CD4 T cell repertoires in COVID-19. Some clones are missing from TCRdb's copy, which holds only in-frame ones; the method was immunoSEQ multiplex PCR. The table records about 75,000 clones, about 80% of them present only once. The sample in question was CD4+ T cells from peripheral blood, obtained after recovery from COVID-19. The origin of the receptors is a human donor who had COVID-19.

The V and J genes are TRBV6-1 and TRBJ1-1; D remains unclear. Per germline, CDR1 MNHNS and CDR2 SASEGT. The CDR3 runs to 11 residues. The V end lost 2 bases, the J end lost 7 bases, and 5 bases lay between the germline ends. The DNA for the CDR3 is TGTGCCAGCAGTGAAAGGTTTGAAGCTTTCTTT. It translates to CASSERFEAFF.

V is TRBV9 and J is TRBJ2-3, with 7 nucleotides matching TRBD1. The length of the CDR3 is 15 residues. CDR1 and CDR2 from the germline V gene are SGDLS and YYNGEE. The ends lost 3 bases at V and 2 bases at J; junction bases unmatched: 6. The CDR3 bases are TGTGCCAGCAGCGATTACAGGGGTTTCACAGATACGCAGTATTTT. Encoded protein: CASSDYRGFTDTQYF.

This rearrangement joins TRBV28 to TRBJ1-6; 9 nucleotides align to TRBD1. Per germline, CDR1 MDHEN and CDR2 SYDVKM. The CDR3 consists of 14 residues. After removal of 8 bases from V and 7 bases from J, the junction contained 6 bases not matched to a gene. The CDR3 DNA reads as TGTGCCAGCGGGGAACAGGGGGCCAATTCACCCCTCCACTTT. Residues: CASGEQGANSPLHF.

V usage is TRBV11-3 and J usage is TRBJ1-3; D ambiguous. There are 14 residues in the CDR3. The ends were cut back, 5 bases at V and 4 bases at J, with 12 bases in the middle. Germline V gives CDR1 SGHNT, CDR2 YENEEA. The CDR3 DNA reads TGTGCCAGCAGCCTCGGAGGATCCGGAAACACCATATATTTT. This gives the protein CASSLGGSGNTIYF. Complete variable domain (other parts from reference TRBV11-3 and TRBJ1-3): EAGVVQSPRYKIIEKKQPVAFWCNPISGHNTLYWYLQNLGQGPELLIRYENEEAVDDSQLPKDRFSAERLKGVDSTLKIQPAELGDSAVYLCASSLGGSGNTIYFGEGSWLTVV.

This clone was detected once. The gene calls are TRBV11-2 and TRBJ2-1; D gene uncertain. Germline values: CDR1 SGHAT, CDR2 FQNNGV. Trimming shortened V by 4 bases and J by 7 bases, and 17 bases separated the two germline ends. The CDR3 is 15 residues long. CDR3 coding DNA: TGTGCCAGCAGCTCGCAAGGCCTTTTGGGGAATGAGCAGTTCTTC. This codes for CASSSQGLLGNEQFF.

The chain recombines TRBV6-5 with TRBJ2-5; D is tentatively TRBD1 or TRBD2 (7 bases each). The CDR3 loop spans 14 amino acids. Germline V gene data show CDR1 as MNHEY and CDR2 as SVGAGI. The V and J ends lost 5 bases and 5 bases respectively, with 15 bases between them. The CDR3 sequence is CASSILATGETQYF. The DNA of the CDR3 is TGTGCCAGCAGTATACTAGCGACAGGGGAGACCCAGTACTTC.

The CDR3 is CASSLLTGGAGELFF. CDR3 in DNA: TGTGCCAGTAGTCTATTGACGGGGGGAGCCGGGGAGCTGTTTTTT. The chain recombines TRBV19 with TRBJ2-2, with 7 bases fitting TRBD2. Germline CDR1 and CDR2: LNHDA and SQIVND (reference sequence). The CDR3 contains 15 residues. V lost 5 bases, J lost 6 bases, and 9 bases stayed unmatched.

This chain joins TRBV5-1 and TRBJ2-7, with unresolved D. V lost 0 bases, J lost 4 bases, and 11 bases lay in between. In germline, CDR1 is SGHRS, CDR2 YFSETQ. The CDR3 runs 14 residues. The CDR3, as DNA: TGCGCCAGCAGCTTGGACTTAAATAGGTACGAGCAGTACTTC. Its protein is CASSLDLNRYEQYF.

This chain's CDR3 is CASSASAPKETQYF. The CDR3 DNA reads TGCGCCAGCAGTGCTAGCGCCCCAAAAGAGACCCAGTACTTC. The J gene is TRBJ2-5, the V gene TRBV5-1; possibly TRBD2 for D (6 bases). The germline V gene encodes CDR1 SGHRS and CDR2 YFSETQ. V dropped 5 bases and J dropped 3 bases, with 14 bases sitting between them. The CDR3 consists of 14 residues.

The rearrangement joins TRBV25-1 to TRBJ2-2; 12 bases align to TRBD1. Per germline, CDR1 MGHDK and CDR2 SYGVNS. Trimming removed 4 bases from V and 4 bases from J; junction bases left unmatched: 1. The CDR3 covers 15 residues. The CDR3 here is CASSGDRGPTGELFF. CDR3 sequence (DNA): TGTGCCAGCAGTGGGGACAGGGGGCCCACCGGGGAGCTGTTTTTT.

This clone showed up just once. The chain employs TRBV7-9 and TRBJ2-1, with 7 bases aligning to TRBD2. Germline CDR1 is SEHNR and CDR2 is FQNEAQ (reference sequence). This CDR3 has 15 amino acids. V lost 2 bases and J lost 9; bases outside the gene matches: 10. CDR3 coding DNA: TGTGCCAGCAGCTTACTAGGACTAGGAGGTCTTGAGCAGTTCTTC. Residues: CASSLLGLGGLEQFF.

The rearrangement uses TRBV20-1 and TRBJ2-1; a weak D match, TRBD2 (6 bases). This CDR3 is built from 11 residues. Per germline, CDR1 DFQATT and CDR2 SNEGSKA (reference sequence). V lost 7 bases, J lost 8 bases, and 12 bases lay in between. The CDR3 sequence is CSVGGPYEQFF. In DNA, the CDR3 is TGCAGTGTTGGAGGGCCATATGAGCAGTTCTTC.

V and J are TRBV5-5 and TRBJ1-1, with D unresolved. The germline V gene encodes CDR1 SGHKS and CDR2 YYEKEE (reference sequence). This CDR3 comprises 13 residues. Trimming removed 0 bases at V and 1 base at J, with 4 bases between. The CDR3, as DNA: TGTGCCAGCAGCTTGGAAGGGAACACTGAAGCTTTCTTT. Encoded protein: CASSLEGNTEAFF.

This rearrangement joins TRBV28 to TRBJ2-1, with TRBD2 matching 10 bases. J gave up 15 bases and V 7 bases, and 9 bases lay outside the gene matches. Germline V gives CDR1 MDHEN, CDR2 SYDVKM. The length of the CDR3 is 12 residues. CDR3 protein: CASMASGRRLFF. Written as DNA, the CDR3 is TGTGCCAGCATGGCTAGCGGGAGACGGCTGTTCTTC.

The gene calls are TRBV10-2 and TRBJ1-6; D uncertain. The CDR3 has 14 amino acids. Trimming stripped 4 bases from V and 2 bases from J, with 6 bases between. The germline V gene has CDR1 WSHSY and CDR2 SAAADI. Written as DNA, the CDR3 is TGCGCCAGCAGTGCAACAGCCTATAATTCACCCCTCCACTTT. This translates into CASSATAYNSPLHF.

This chain uses TRBV5-1 with TRBJ1-5; 9 bases line up with TRBD1. V shed 5 bases and J 4 bases; nucleotides not matched to a gene: 7. Germline V lookup: CDR1 SGHRS, CDR2 YFSETQ. The CDR3 covers 15 residues. DNA for the CDR3: TGCGCCAGCAGACTTACAGGGGGCGGGAATCAGCCCCAGCATTTT. Translating it yields CASRLTGGGNQPQHF.

The gene calls are TRBV7-2 and TRBJ2-5; D perhaps matches TRBD1 (5 bases). The CDR3 length is 13 residues. Between the trimmed V and J ends, which lost 6 bases and 4 bases, there was a span of 12 bases. The V gene's germline CDR1 is SGHTA and CDR2 FQGNSA. CDR3 bases: TGTGCCAGCAGGCTGGGCAGGGCAGAGACCCAGTACTTC. Protein sequence: CASRLGRAETQYF.

The chain combines TRBV4-2 with TRBJ1-2, with D possibly TRBD1 on 5 matching bases. Deletions cut 6 bases from V and 8 bases from J, with 19 bases between. This CDR3 is built from 14 residues. Germline CDR1 LGHNA, CDR2 YNFKEQ. Here the CDR3 reads CASRAPTLQEGYTF. The DNA of the CDR3 is TGTGCCAGCAGAGCCCCGACGCTACAGGAAGGCTACACCTTC.